This TCR beta chain was observed in a study of CD8+ T cells in alopecia areata. Study in general: Patients in the study were on tofacitinib for 6 to 18 months, then off it for 6 months.

The treatment denotes: oral pan-JAK inhibitor, 5-10 mg twice daily. Study-level results: Under tofacitinib, numerous expanded lesional clonotypes remained detectable in scalp and blood. For baseline CD8+ expansion, any link to response stays uncertain with one nonresponder. Tofacitinib significantly reduced both scalp clonality and expanded CD8+ clones among the top 100.

Regarding this clone: Its antigen is unknown.

Reverse transcription of extracted RNA yielded cDNA, which provided the sequencing template. Generated by immunoSEQ multiplex PCR, the TCRdb table keeps only in-frame clones and is missing some. The data contain over 200,000 clones, 64% of them singletons. In germline, CDR1 is SGHDT, CDR2 YYEEEE. The CDR3 consists of 15 residues. The V gene end was trimmed by 0 bases and the J gene end by 5 bases; junction bases not matched to a gene: 3. The sequence was obtained from a human donor with alopecia areata. The sequenced sample was CD4+ T cells sorted from blood, obtained at week 4, from a patient treated with tofacitinib. The chain joins TRBV5-6 to TRBJ2-1, with 9 bases identical to TRBD2. CDR3 DNA sequence: TGTGCCAGCAGCTTGGTGGTAGCGGGGGACAATGAGCAGTTCTTC. Amino acid sequence: CASSLVVAGDNEQFF.